This TCR beta chain was observed in a study of shared clonotypes between healthy human individuals. About the study: Each donor contributed plates that comprised three CD4 naive, three CD4 memory, two CD8 naive and one CD8 memory. Study-wide results and caveats: Memory subsets had estimated richness that was generally smaller than that of naive subsets. Rarefaction demonstrated incomplete sorted-subset sequencing despite large depth.

This clone was detected once. Its antigen is as yet unknown. Pooled CD45RO+ cells and CCR7-negative CD45RA+ TemRA cells made up CD8 memory. This table comes from immunoSEQ multiplex PCR, and its TCRdb copy is limited to in-frame clones, with some not included. The table lists 300,000 to 400,000 clones, around nine tenths of them singletons, with about 16% in the top ten. The CDR3 is made up of 15 amino acids. The germline V gene encodes CDR1 MDHEN and CDR2 SYDVKM. V lost 3 bases to trimming and J lost 4 bases, with 16 bases between them. This clonotype was obtained from a man younger than 35 in good health. Sequenced material: memory CD8+ T cells sorted from blood. Subset of the sample: CD45RO+ cells pooled with CCR7-negative TemRA cells. The chain couples TRBV28 to TRBJ2-7; TRBD1 is a possible D gene (5 bases). CDR3 DNA: TGTGCCAGCAGTTTTTTTCAGGACCGGACATACGAGCAGTACTTC. As protein: CASSFFQDRTYEQYF.